This T cell receptor beta chain was found in a study of blood T cells in healthy people across ages. With regard to this clonotype: Its antigen is currently unknown.

The authors ran a second PCR of about 7 to 12 cycles using a sample-barcoded 5' primer and a J-beta primer mix. Each of the samples gave a minimum of 2.5 million paired-end reads that contained CDR3. TCRdb reprocessed the 5' RACE reads via MiXCR and lists one record per CDR3 protein. The sample holds more than 650,000 distinct CDR3 sequences, roughly 53% seen once. PBMCs numbering at least 6 million were isolated per sample. Germline CDR1 reads MNHEY; CDR2 reads SMNVEV (reference sequence). This CDR3 has 13 residues. Deletions cut 2 bases from V and 4 bases from J, with 9 bases between. Study-level results: Comparison with aged donors showed that long-lived donors had more naive CD4+ cells and higher diversity. Changes in expanded clonotypes were possibly confounded, as the CMV status of donors was unknown.

V gene TRBV27 combines with J gene TRBJ2-7; D not certain. This TCR derives from an elderly man in good health. Material for sequencing was blood. The CDR3 here is CASSLRRMYEQYF. The CDR3 DNA reads TGTGCCAGCAGTTTAAGAAGAATGTACGAGCAGTACTTC.